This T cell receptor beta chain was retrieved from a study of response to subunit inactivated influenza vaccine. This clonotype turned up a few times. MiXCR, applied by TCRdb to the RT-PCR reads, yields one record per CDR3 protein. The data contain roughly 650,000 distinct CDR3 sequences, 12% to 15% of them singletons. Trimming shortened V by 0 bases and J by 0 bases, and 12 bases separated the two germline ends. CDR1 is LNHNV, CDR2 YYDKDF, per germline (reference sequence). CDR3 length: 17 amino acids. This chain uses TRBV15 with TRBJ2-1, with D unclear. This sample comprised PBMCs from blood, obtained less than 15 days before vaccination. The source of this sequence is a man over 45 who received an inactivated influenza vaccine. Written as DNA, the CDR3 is TGTGCCACCAGCAGAGATTGGGCGGCAAGCTCCTACAATGAGCAGTTCTTC. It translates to CATSRDWAASSYNEQFF.